Included here is one TCR beta chain sequence, with context. The data were obtained in a study of control samples from healthy donors and cancer patients. Using immunoSEQ multiplex PCR, the repertoire was profiled, and TCRdb retains in-frame clones only, with some absent. The sample carries about 65,000 clones, 90% recorded once. There are 14 residues in the CDR3. Deletions cut 6 bases from V and 3 bases from J, with 12 bases between. CDR1 is SNHLY and CDR2 is FYNNEI in the germline V gene. Input material: PBMCs. This receptor was taken from a woman in her forties or fifties with colorectal cancer. This chain joins TRBV2 and TRBJ2-1, with D perhaps matching TRBD2 (5 bases). The CDR3 nucleotides read TGTGCCAGCAGGCCGGAGGCGGGCTACAATGAGCAGTTCTTC. Its protein product is CASRPEAGYNEQFF.